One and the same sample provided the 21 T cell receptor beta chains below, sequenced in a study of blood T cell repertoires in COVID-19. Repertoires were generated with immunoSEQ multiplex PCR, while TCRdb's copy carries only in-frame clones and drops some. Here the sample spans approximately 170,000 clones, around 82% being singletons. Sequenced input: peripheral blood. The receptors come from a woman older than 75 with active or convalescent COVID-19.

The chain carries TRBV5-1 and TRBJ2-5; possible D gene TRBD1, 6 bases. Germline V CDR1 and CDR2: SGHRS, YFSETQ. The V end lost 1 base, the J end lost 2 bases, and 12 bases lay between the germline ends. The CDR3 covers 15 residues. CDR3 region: CASSLFGTKQETQYF. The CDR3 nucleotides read TGCGCCAGCAGCTTGTTCGGGACAAAACAAGAGACCCAGTACTTC.

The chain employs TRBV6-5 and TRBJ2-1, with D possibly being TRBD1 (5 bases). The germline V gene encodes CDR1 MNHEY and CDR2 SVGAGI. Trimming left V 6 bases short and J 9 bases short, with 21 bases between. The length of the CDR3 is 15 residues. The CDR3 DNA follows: TGTGCCAGCAGCTCAACAGGTTTAGGCTACGGTGAGCAGTTCTTC. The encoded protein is CASSSTGLGYGEQFF.

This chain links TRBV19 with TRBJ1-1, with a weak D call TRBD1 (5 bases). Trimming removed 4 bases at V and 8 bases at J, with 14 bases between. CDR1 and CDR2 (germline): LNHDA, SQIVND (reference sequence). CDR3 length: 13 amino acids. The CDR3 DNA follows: TGTGCCAGTAGTAGGGGGGGTTCTTTCGAAGCTTTCTTT. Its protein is CASSRGGSFEAFF.

CDR3 in DNA: TGTGCCAGCAGCGTGGCTAGCTCCTACAATGAGCAGTTCTTC. It yields the protein CASSVASSYNEQFF. The chain has TRBV7-3 and TRBJ2-1; D uncertain. Germline assignment: CDR1 SGHTA and CDR2 FQGTGA. V shed 5 bases and J shed 0 bases, with 8 bases lying between them. This CDR3 has 14 residues.

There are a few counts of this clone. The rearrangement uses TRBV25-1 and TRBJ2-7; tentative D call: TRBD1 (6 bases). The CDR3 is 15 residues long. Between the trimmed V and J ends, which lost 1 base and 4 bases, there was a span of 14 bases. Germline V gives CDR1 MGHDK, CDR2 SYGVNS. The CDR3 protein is CASSELSGVRYEQYF. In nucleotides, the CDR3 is TGTGCCAGCAGTGAATTGTCAGGGGTTCGTTACGAGCAGTACTTC.

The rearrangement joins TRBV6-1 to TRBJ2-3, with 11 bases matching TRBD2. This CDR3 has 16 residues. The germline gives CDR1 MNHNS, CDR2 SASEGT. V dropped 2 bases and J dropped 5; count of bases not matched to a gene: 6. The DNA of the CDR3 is TGTGCCAGCAGTGAAAGTAGCGGGAGGGCCGTAGATACGCAGTATTTT. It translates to CASSESSGRAVDTQYF.

CDR3 nucleotide sequence: TGTGCCAGCAGCTTGGGCTCCGGCAATCAGCCCCAGCATTTT. Encoded protein: CASSLGSGNQPQHF. The J gene is TRBJ1-5, the V gene TRBV7-9; no definite D call. Germline CDR1 is SEHNR and CDR2 is FQNEAQ (reference sequence). V shed 3 bases and J shed 2 bases, with 8 bases lying between them. The CDR3 is 14 residues long.

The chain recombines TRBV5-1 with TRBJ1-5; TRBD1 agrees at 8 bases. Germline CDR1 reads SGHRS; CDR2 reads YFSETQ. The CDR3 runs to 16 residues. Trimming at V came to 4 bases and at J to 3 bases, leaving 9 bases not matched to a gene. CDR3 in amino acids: CASSPTGQGHNQPQHF. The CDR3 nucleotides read TGCGCCAGCAGCCCTACTGGACAGGGACACAATCAGCCCCAGCATTTT.

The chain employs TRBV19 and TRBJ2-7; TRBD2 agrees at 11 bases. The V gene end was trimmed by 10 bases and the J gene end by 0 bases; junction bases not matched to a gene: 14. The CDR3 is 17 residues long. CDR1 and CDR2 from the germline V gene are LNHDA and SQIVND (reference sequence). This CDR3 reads CATSFSGRARTSYEQYF. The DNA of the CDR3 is TGTGCCACCAGTTTTAGCGGGAGGGCCAGAACCTCCTACGAGCAGTACTTC.

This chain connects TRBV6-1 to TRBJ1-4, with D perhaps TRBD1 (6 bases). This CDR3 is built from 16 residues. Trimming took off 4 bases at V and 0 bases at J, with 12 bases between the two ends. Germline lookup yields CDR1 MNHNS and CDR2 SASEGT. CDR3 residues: CASSAQGTTTNEKLFF. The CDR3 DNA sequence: TGTGCCAGCAGTGCACAGGGCACCACAACTAATGAAAAACTGTTTTTT.

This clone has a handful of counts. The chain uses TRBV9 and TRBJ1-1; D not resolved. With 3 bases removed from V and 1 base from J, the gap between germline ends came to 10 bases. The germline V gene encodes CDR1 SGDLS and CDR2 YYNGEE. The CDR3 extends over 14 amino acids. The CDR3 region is CASSGGQANTEAFF. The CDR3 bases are TGTGCCAGCAGCGGTGGCCAGGCGAACACTGAAGCTTTCTTT.

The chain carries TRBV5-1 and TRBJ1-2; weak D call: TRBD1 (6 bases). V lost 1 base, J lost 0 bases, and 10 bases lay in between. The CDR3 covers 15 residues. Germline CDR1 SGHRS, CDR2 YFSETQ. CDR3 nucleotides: TGCGCCAGCAGCTTGACAGGGCTGGCTAACTATGGCTACACCTTC. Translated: CASSLTGLANYGYTF.

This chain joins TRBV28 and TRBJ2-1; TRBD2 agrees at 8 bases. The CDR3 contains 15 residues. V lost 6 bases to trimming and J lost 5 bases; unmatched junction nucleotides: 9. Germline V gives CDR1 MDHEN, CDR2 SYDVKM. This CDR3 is CASSPAGGPNNEQFF. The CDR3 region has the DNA TGTGCCAGCAGCCCCGCGGGAGGACCTAACAATGAGCAGTTCTTC.

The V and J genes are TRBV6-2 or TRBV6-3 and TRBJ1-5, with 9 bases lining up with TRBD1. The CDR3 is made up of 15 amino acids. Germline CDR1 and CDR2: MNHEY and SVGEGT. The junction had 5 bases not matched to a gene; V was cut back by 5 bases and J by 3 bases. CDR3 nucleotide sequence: TGTGCCAGCAGTCCGGGACAGGGAGACAATCAGCCCCAGCATTTT. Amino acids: CASSPGQGDNQPQHF.

Written as DNA, the CDR3 is TGTGCCAGCAGTGGACAGGAAGCTAACTATGGCTACACCTTC. This sequence encodes CASSGQEANYGYTF. J is TRBJ1-2 and V is TRBV2; D is possibly TRBD1 (6 bases). The CDR3 length is 14 residues. V lost 4 bases and J lost 0, with 9 bases in between. Germline V CDR1 and CDR2: SNHLY, FYNNEI.

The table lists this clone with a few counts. The CDR3 bases are TGTGCCAGCAGCGACCGACAGGGATGGGTTATCTCCTATAATTCACCCCTCCACTTT. It encodes CASSDRQGWVISYNSPLHF. This chain links TRBV5-8 with TRBJ1-6, with TRBD1 identical over 7 bases. Germline lookup yields CDR1 SGHTS and CDR2 YDEGEE. V was pared by 4 bases and J by 0 bases, with 13 bases of the junction left unmatched. The CDR3 totals 19 residues. Full variable domain (missing parts from reference TRBV5-8 and TRBJ1-6): EAGVTQSPTHLIKTRGQQATLRCSPISGHTSVYWYQQALGLGLQFLLWYDEGEERNRGNFPPRFSGRQFPNYSSELNVNALELEDSALYLCASSDRQGWVISYNSPLHFGNGTRLTVT.

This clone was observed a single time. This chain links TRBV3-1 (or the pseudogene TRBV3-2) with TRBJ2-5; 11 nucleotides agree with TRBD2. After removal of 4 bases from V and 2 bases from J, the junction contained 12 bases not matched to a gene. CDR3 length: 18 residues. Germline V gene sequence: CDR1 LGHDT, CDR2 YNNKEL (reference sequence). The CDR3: CASSRRGSGRAGQETQYF. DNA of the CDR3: TGTGCCAGCAGCCGTAGGGGTAGCGGGAGGGCCGGGCAAGAGACCCAGTACTTC.

The CDR3 protein is CASSPVSGSIEQYF. The CDR3 bases are TGTGCCAGCAGTCCGGTTAGCGGGAGTATCGAGCAGTACTTC. This rearrangement joins TRBV6-5 to TRBJ2-7, with 9 bases lining up with TRBD2. Trimming cost V 5 bases and J 6 bases; bases outside gene matches: 8. The CDR3 is 14 residues long. In germline, CDR1 is MNHEY, CDR2 SVGAGI.

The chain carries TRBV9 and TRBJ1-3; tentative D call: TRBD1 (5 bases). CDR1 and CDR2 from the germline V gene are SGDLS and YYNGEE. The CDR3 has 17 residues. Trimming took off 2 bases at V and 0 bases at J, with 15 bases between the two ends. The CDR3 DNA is TGTGCCAGCAGCGTGAAGACCCTGGGGGGCTCTGGAAACACCATATATTTT. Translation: CASSVKTLGGSGNTIYF.

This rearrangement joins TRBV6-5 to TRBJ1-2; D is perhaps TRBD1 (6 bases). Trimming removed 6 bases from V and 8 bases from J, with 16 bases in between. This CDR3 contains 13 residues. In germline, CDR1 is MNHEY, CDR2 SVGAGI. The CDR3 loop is CASRGGGLRGYTF. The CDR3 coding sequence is TGTGCCAGCAGAGGGGGGGGGCTGAGGGGCTACACCTTC.

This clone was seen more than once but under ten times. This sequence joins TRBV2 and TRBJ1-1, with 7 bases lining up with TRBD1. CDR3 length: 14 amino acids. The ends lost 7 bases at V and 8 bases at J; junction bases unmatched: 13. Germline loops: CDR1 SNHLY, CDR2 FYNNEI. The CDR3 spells CASNRLQGSGEAFF. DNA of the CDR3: TGTGCCAGCAATCGCCTACAGGGGAGCGGGGAAGCTTTCTTT.